The entry below gives a single TCR beta chain sequence along with its context. The antigen it binds to is not known. Within one base of it there is no much larger clone, and no base qualities were kept. This entry comes from a study of graft-versus-host responses after intestinal transplantation (dated by TCRdb to the early 2020s). The study in broad terms: The transplants that recipients got were multivisceral, liver-intestinal, or isolated intestinal. A peak of at least 4% donor T cells among recipient peripheral blood mononuclear cells was the definition used for donor T cell macrochimerism. After intestinal transplantation, graft-versus-host and host-versus-graft alloreactive T cell clones were followed in the graft, circulation and bone marrow using bulk TCR-beta CDR3 sequencing. To identify alloreactive clones, pre-transplant mixed lymphocyte reaction products were sequenced and then compared with unstimulated pre-transplant donor and recipient T cells. Instead of going to the commercial service, samples from a few later patients were sequenced in-house on an Illumina MiSeq and processed with MiXCR. Every recipient was given anti-thymocyte globulin induction, then maintenance tacrolimus and steroids for roughly 3 years. Of the roughly 25 intestinal transplant recipients enrolled in the cohort, one of whom was a retransplant, 3 patients without pretransplant specimens were excluded. On the study overall, not on this receptor specifically: Early after transplant, peak levels of circulating GvH clones were associated with declines in HvG clones. GvH clones were detected in recipient bone marrow, and some of these GvH clones were observed earlier in ileal mucosa or blood, consistent with an intestinal mucosal origin. The conclusions were limited by the relatively low number and heterogeneity of the intestinal transplant patients. In the allografts of patients with donor T cell macrochimerism, GvH to HvG T cell clonal ratios were high.

Blood samples were collected up to 4 times in the first month after transplant and then at least monthly when available. To prepare the library, the immunoSEQ multiplex PCR assay was applied. For most patients, genomic DNA was subjected to high-throughput TCR-beta CDR3 sequencing by Adaptive Biotechnologies. The authors' analysis ran thus. Adaptive's ImmunoSEQ software supplied the TCR sequencing data for 15 to 20 patients, while MiXCR and VDJtools were used to process a few other patients. CDR3 nucleotide sequences shared between donor and recipient were removed because the origin of such sequences could not be assigned. To count as alloreactive, a clone needed at least 2-fold expansion over unstimulated cells and a minimum CFSE-low frequency of 0.002% (template counts) or 0.001% (read counts). Clones were considered mappable if detected in sequenced pre-transplant spleen, lymph node, or MLR CFSE-low populations of the donor or recipient. The cumulative frequency of alloreactive clones was calculated as a percentage of all sequences, weighted by copy number. TCRdb's version of the immuneACCESS table is confined to in-frame rearrangements and falls short of the full clone set. An unresolved V gene accounts for under half of the shortfall where checked; the remainder is of unknown origin. For V, J and clone size, that table is used; D and trimming come from the DNA. The sample includes roughly 36,000 clones, with around 83% observed a single time. Jointly, the top ten make up roughly 3.6% of the sample.

The V end loses 1 base and the J end loses 4 bases, and a stretch of 8 bases separates them. CDR1 is given as SGHNT and CDR2 as YYREEE, both from the germline V gene (reference sequence). The CDR3, cysteine through phenylalanine, is 14 amino acids long. Left in the record is the CDR3 DNA by itself, 42 bases read in frame from the first base. This material consisted of PBMCs, taken roughly 34 months after transplant. This receptor was taken from a human patient who received an intestinal transplant, so some T cells may come from the graft donor. The chain uses TRBV5-4 and TRBJ1-4; 6 matching bases give a weak D call of TRBD1. The DNA reads as follows: TGTGCCAGCAGCTTGCAGGGGCTTAATGAAAAACTGTTTTTT. Its product reads: CASSLQGLNEKLFF. Where the CDR3 stops, the reference TRBV5-4 and TRBJ1-4 genes take over; the full variable domain is ETGVTQSPTHLIKTRGQQVTLRCSSQSGHNTVSWYQQALGQGPQFIFQYYREEENGRGNFPPRFSGLQFPNYSSELNVNALELDDSALYLCASSLQGLNEKLFFGSGTQLSVL.